This T cell receptor beta chain was found in a study of response to subunit inactivated influenza vaccine. Turning to this clonotype: Antigen unknown.

Overall study findings and caveats: The authors proposed limited new T cell recruitment per seasonal influenza vaccination.

The CDR3 totals 16 residues. V gave up 4 bases and J gave up 0 bases; unmatched junction bases: 5. Germline loops: CDR1 SGHDN, CDR2 FVKESK. TCRdb re-called the RT-PCR reads with MiXCR, one entry per CDR3 protein. Of approximately 500,000 distinct CDR3 sequences in the sample, 12% to 15% are singletons; the top ten hold around 10%. The source of this sequence is a man aged 50-59 years who received an inactivated influenza vaccine. The chain recombines TRBV14 with TRBJ2-1; 8 nucleotides align to TRBD2. The sequencing here drew on PBMCs from blood, taken about 11 days after vaccination. CDR3 DNA sequence: TGTGCCAGCAGCCGAGTAACTAGCGGCTCCTACAATGAGCAGTTCTTC. Translating gives CASSRVTSGSYNEQFF.